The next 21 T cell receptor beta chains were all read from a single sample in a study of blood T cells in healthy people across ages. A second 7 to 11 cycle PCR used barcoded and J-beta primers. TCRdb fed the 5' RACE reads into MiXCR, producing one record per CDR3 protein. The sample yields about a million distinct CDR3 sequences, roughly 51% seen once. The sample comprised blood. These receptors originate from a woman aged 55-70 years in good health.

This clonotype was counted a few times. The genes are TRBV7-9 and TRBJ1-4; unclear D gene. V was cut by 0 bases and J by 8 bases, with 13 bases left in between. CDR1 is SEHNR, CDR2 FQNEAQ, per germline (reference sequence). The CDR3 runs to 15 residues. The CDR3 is CASSLAMNRGEKLFF. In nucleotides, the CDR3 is TGTGCCAGCAGCTTAGCGATGAACAGAGGGGAAAAACTGTTTTTT.

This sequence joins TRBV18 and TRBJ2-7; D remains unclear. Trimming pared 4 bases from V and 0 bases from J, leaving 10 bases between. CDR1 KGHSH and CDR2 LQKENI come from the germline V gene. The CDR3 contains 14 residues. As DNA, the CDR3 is TGTGCCAGCTCACTAAGACCTAACTCCTACGAGCAGTACTTC. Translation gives CASSLRPNSYEQYF.

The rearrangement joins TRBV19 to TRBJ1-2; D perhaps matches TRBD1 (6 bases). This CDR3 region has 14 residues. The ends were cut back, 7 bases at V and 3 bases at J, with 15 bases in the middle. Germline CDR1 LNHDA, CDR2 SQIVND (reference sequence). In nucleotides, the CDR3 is TGTGCCAGTACCGGGGGCGAGGGGTACTATGGCTACACCTTC. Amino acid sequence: CASTGGEGYYGYTF.

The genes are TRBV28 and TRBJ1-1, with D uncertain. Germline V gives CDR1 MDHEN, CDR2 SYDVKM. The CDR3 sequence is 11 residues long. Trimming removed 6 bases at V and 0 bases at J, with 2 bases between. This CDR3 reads CASRVNTEAFF. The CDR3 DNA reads TGTGCCAGCAGGGTGAACACTGAAGCTTTCTTT.

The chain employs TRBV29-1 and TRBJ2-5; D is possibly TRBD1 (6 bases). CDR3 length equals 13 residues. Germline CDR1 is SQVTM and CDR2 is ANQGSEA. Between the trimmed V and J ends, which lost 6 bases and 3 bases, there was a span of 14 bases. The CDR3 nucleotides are TGCAGCGTCTTGGCAGGGGCTGAAGAGACCCAGTACTTC. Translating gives CSVLAGAEETQYF.

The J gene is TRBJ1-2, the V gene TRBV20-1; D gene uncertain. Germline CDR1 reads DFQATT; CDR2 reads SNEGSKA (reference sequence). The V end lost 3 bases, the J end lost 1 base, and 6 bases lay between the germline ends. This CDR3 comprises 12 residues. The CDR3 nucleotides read TGCAGTGCTAGTCACAGTAACTATGGCTACACCTTC. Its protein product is CSASHSNYGYTF.

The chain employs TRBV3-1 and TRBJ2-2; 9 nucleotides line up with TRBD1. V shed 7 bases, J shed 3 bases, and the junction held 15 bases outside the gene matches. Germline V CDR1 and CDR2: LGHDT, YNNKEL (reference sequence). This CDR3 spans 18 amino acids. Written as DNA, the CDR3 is TGTGCCAGCAACCCTGTCCTCAGGACAGGGGACTACACCGGGGAGCTGTTTTTT. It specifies CASNPVLRTGDYTGELFF.

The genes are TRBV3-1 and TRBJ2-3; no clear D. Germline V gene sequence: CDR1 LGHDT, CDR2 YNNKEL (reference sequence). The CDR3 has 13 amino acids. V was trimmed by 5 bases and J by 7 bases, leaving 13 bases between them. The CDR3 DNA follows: TGTGCCAGCAGCTCCGCCCTTGATTATACGCAGTATTTT. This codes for CASSSALDYTQYF.

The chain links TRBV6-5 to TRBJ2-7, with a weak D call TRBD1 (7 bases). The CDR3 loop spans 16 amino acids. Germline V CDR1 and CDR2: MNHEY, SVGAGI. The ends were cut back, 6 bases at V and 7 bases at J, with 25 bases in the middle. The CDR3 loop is CASRTIRGLPGREQYF. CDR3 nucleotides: TGTGCCAGCAGGACAATAAGGGGGCTCCCGGGGAGGGAGCAGTACTTC.

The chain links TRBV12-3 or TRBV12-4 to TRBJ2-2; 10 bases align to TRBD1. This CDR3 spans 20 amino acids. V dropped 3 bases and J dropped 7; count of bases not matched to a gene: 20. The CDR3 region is CASSLSSRLLGTGVIGELFF. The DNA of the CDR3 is TGTGCCAGCAGTTTGAGTTCCCGCCTACTAGGGACAGGGGTCATCGGGGAGCTGTTTTTT.

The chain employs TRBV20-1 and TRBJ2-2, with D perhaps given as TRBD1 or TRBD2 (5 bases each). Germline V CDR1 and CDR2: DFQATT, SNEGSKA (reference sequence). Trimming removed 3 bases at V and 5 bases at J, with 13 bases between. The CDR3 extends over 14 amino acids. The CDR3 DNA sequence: TGCAGTGCTAGGGGACCCCTGTGGACCGGGGAGCTGTTTTTT. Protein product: CSARGPLWTGELFF.

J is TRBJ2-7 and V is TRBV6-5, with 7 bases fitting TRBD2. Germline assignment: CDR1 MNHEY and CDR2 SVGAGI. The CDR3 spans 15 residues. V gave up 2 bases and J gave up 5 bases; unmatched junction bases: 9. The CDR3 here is CASSYDRTSPHEQYF. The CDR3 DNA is TGTGCCAGCAGTTACGATAGGACTAGTCCCCACGAGCAGTACTTC.

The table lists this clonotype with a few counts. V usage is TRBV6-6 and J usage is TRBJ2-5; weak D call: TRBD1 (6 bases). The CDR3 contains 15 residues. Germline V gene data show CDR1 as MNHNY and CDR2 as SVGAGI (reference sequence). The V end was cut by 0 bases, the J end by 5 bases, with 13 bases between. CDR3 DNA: TGTGCCAGCAGTTACTCGATCAGGGGCTTGGAGACCCAGTACTTC. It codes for CASSYSIRGLETQYF.

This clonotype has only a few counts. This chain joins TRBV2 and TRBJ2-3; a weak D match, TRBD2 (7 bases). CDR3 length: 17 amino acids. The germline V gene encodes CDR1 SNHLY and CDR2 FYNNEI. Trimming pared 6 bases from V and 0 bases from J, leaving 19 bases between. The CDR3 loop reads CASRAGRGVSSTDTQYF. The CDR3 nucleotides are TGTGCCAGCAGAGCTGGGAGGGGGGTTTCTAGCACAGATACGCAGTATTTT.

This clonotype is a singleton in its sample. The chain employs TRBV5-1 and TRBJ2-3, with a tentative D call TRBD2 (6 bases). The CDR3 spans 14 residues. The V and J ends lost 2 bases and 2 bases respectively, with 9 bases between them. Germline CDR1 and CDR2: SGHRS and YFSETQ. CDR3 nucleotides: TGCGCCAGCAGCTTCTGGGACTTCACAGATACGCAGTATTTT. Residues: CASSFWDFTDTQYF.

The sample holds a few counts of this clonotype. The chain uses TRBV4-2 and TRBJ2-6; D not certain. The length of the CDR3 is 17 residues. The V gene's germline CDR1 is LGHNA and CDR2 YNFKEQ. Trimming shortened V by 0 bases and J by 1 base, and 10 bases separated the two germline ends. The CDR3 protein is CASSQDRGSSGANVLTF. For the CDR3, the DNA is TGTGCCAGCAGCCAAGATCGAGGTAGTTCTGGGGCCAACGTCCTGACTTTC.

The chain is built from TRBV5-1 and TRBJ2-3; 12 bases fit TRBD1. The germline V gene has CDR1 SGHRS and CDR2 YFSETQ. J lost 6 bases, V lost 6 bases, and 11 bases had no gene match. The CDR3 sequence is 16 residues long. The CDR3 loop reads CASKPGDRGPVDTQYF. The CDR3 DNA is TGCGCCAGCAAACCCGGGGACAGGGGGCCCGTGGATACGCAGTATTTT.

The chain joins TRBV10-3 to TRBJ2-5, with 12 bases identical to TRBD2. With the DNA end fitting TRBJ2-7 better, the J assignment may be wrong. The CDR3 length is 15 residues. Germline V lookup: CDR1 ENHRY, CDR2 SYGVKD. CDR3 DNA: TGTGCCATCAGTGGGACTAGCGGGACCCTCTACGAGCAGTACTTC. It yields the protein CAISGTSGTLYEQYF.

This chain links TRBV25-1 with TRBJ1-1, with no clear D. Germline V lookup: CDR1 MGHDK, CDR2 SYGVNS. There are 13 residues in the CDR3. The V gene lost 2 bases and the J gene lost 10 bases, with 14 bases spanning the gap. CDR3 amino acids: CASSEGESRGAFF. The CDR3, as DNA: TGTGCCAGCAGTGAAGGGGAGAGCCGAGGAGCTTTCTTT.

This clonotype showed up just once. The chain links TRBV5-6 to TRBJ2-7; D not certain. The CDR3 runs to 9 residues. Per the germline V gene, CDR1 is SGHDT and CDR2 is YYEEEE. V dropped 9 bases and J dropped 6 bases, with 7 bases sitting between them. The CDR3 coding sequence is TGTGCCAAAAGCCGCGAGCAGTACTTC. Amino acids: CAKSREQYF. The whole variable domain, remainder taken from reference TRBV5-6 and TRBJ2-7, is DAGVTQSPTHLIKTRGQQVTLRCSPKSGHDTVSWYQQALGQGPQFIFQYYEEEERQRGNFPDRFSGHQFPNYSSELNVNALLLGDSALYLCAKSREQYFGPGTRLTVT.

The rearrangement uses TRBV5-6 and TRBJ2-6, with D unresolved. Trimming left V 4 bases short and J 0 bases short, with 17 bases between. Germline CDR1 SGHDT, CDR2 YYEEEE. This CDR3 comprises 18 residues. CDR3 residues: CASSRRTGSRSGANVLTF. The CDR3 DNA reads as TGTGCCAGCAGCCGCCGGACCGGGTCTCGCTCTGGGGCCAACGTCCTGACTTTC.